A single sample is the source of the 14 T cell receptor beta chains below, sequenced in a study of blood T cell repertoires in COVID-19. Generated by immunoSEQ multiplex PCR, the TCRdb table keeps only in-frame clones and is missing some. The sample lists 4,900 or so clones, approximately 73% seen once, with 37% in the top ten. Specimen: peripheral blood. These receptors came from a human donor in a cohort sampled during active COVID-19.

The chain has TRBV18 and TRBJ1-2; no definite D call. The CDR3 extends over 15 amino acids. Germline V lookup: CDR1 KGHSH, CDR2 LQKENI. V was trimmed by 3 bases and J by 1 base, leaving 12 bases between them. The CDR3 nucleotides read TGTGCCAGCTCACCCAGAAGTGCTTTTAACTATGGCTACACCTTC. Residues: CASSPRSAFNYGYTF.

This clone came up a few times. The chain couples TRBV7-2 to TRBJ1-2; no reliable D call. Trimming stripped 2 bases from V and 0 bases from J, with 10 bases between. CDR1 is SGHTA, CDR2 FQGNSA, per germline. The CDR3 runs to 15 residues. CDR3 protein: CASSLSSGANYGYTF. Here the CDR3 DNA reads TGTGCCAGCAGCTTATCATCCGGGGCTAACTATGGCTACACCTTC.

The CDR3 DNA is TGTGCCAGCAGCTTAAGGCCTAGCGGGGGGAAGGTGGACCAGTACTTC. This encodes CASSLRPSGGKVDQYF. The V call is TRBV11-3, the J call TRBJ2-7; 11 bases match TRBD2. CDR1 is SGHNT and CDR2 is YENEEA in the germline V gene. The CDR3 is 16 residues long. The junction had 13 bases not matched to a gene; V was cut back by 2 bases and J by 10 bases.

The V gene is TRBV6-5, the J gene TRBJ1-4; 7 nucleotides match TRBD1. CDR3 size: 15 residues. V trimming: 7 bases; J trimming: 5 bases; junction bases outside the gene matches: 10. From germline, CDR1 is MNHEY and CDR2 SVGAGI. The CDR3 here is CASKMTGTANEKLFF. CDR3 bases: TGTGCCAGCAAGATGACCGGGACAGCGAATGAAAAACTGTTTTTT.

J is TRBJ2-7 and V is TRBV7-6; D unclear. Trimming left V 5 bases short and J 2 bases short, with 10 bases between. The germline V gene encodes CDR1 SGHVS and CDR2 FNYEAQ. The CDR3 has 13 amino acids. CDR3 in amino acids: CASSPRRTYEQYF. CDR3 nucleotide sequence: TGTGCCAGCAGCCCAAGGCGGACCTACGAGCAGTACTTC.

The chain is built from TRBV19 and TRBJ1-1; 7 bases align to TRBD1. Germline-derived CDR1 and CDR2 are LNHDA and SQIVND (reference sequence). The CDR3 consists of 13 residues. V was clipped by 7 bases and J by 4 bases; unmatched bases: 6. As DNA, the CDR3 is TGTGCCAGTACCCCTCAGGGGGGCACTGAAGCTTTCTTT. This gives the protein CASTPQGGTEAFF.

This clone was detected a few times. V is TRBV10-3 and J is TRBJ1-2; no clear D. CDR3 length: 11 amino acids. CDR1 ENHRY and CDR2 SYGVKD come from the germline V gene. V was clipped by 7 bases and J by 7 bases, with 10 bases between them. The CDR3 coding sequence is TGTGCCATCAACCCGGGTGCTGGCTACACCTTC. It encodes CAINPGAGYTF.

This clone was picked up one time. The chain carries TRBV18 and TRBJ2-2; weak D call: TRBD2 (6 bases). The CDR3 is 14 amino acids. Trimming pared 3 bases from V and 4 bases from J, leaving 9 bases between. Germline CDR1 KGHSH, CDR2 LQKENI. CDR3 DNA sequence: TGTGCCAGCTCACCGGGGGGTTCCACCGGGGAGCTGTTTTTT. Protein product: CASSPGGSTGELFF.

The chain uses TRBV4-3 and TRBJ2-4, with D maybe TRBD1 (5 bases). The germline V and J ends were trimmed by 5 bases and 0 bases, with 20 bases remaining between them. The CDR3 loop spans 18 amino acids. The V gene's germline CDR1 is LGHNA and CDR2 YSLEER. Here the CDR3 DNA reads TGCGCCAGCAGCTTCGACAGTCTCGGAGCCCTAGCCAAAAACATTCAGTACTTC. It yields the protein CASSFDSLGALAKNIQYF.

This chain links TRBV18 with TRBJ1-4; 9 nucleotides match TRBD1. V shed 1 base, J shed 5 bases, and the junction held 5 bases outside the gene matches. CDR3 size: 16 residues. The germline V gene encodes CDR1 KGHSH and CDR2 LQKENI. CDR3 protein: CASSPLGTGPNEKLFF. In nucleotides, the CDR3 is TGTGCCAGCTCACCACTTGGGACAGGGCCCAATGAAAAACTGTTTTTT.

The chain couples TRBV11-2 to TRBJ1-2, with 10 bases matching TRBD1. Trimming cost V 3 bases and J 8 bases; bases outside gene matches: 6. The germline V gene encodes CDR1 SGHAT and CDR2 FQNNGV. The CDR3 runs 14 residues. The CDR3 sequence is CASSLGQGIRGYTF. CDR3 DNA: TGTGCCAGCAGCTTGGGACAGGGGATCAGAGGCTACACCTTC.

This clone rates as medium-sized. CDR3 region: CASSGNRGFGYTF. DNA for the CDR3: TGTGCCAGCAGCGGGAACAGGGGATTTGGCTACACCTTC. This chain uses TRBV6-4 with TRBJ1-2; TRBD1 aligns across 7 bases. The CDR3 is 13 amino acids. The V gene's germline CDR1 is MRHNA and CDR2 SNTAGT. J was trimmed by 7 bases and V by 6 bases; bases with no gene match: 8.

The rearrangement uses TRBV6-5 and TRBJ1-4, with D perhaps matching TRBD1 (5 bases). Germline V gene sequence: CDR1 MNHEY, CDR2 SVGAGI. V was shortened by 10 bases and J by 7 bases, with 16 bases between the two germline ends. This CDR3 is built from 13 residues. The DNA for the CDR3 is TGTGCCACCAACGCGGGGGGAGGTGAAAAACTGTTTTTT. The encoded protein is CATNAGGGEKLFF.

This clone was picked up a small number of times. This chain connects TRBV19 to TRBJ2-7, with TRBD1 matching over 9 bases. Germline-derived CDR1 and CDR2 are LNHDA and SQIVND (reference sequence). V lost 10 bases and J lost 0; bases outside the gene matches: 7. CDR3 length: 14 residues. The CDR3: CATSDRGSSYEQYF. In DNA form, the CDR3 reads TGTGCCACCTCGGACAGGGGAAGCTCCTACGAGCAGTACTTC.